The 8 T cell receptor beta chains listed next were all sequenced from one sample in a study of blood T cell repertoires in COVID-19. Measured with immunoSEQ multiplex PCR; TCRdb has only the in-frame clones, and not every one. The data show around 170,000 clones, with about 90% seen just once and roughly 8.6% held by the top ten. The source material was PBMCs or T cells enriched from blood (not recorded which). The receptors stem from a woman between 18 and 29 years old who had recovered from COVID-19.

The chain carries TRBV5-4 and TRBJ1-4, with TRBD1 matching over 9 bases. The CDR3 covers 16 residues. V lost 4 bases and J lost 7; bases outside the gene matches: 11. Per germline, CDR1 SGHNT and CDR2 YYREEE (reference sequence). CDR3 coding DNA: TGTGCCAGCAGCGCGTCAACCGGGACAGGGACTGAAAAACTGTTTTTT. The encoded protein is CASSASTGTGTEKLFF.

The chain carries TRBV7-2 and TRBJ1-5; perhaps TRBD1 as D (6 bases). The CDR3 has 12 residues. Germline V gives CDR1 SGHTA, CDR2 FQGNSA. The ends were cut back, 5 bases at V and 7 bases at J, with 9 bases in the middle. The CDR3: CASSPDSQPQHF. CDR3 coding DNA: TGTGCCAGCAGCCCGGACAGCCAGCCCCAGCATTTT.

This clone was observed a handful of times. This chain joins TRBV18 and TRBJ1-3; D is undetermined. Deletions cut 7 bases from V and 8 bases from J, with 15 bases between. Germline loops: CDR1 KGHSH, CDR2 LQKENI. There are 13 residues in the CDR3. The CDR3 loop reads CASFPGFTDTIYF. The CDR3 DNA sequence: TGTGCCAGCTTCCCCGGGTTTACGGACACCATATATTTT.

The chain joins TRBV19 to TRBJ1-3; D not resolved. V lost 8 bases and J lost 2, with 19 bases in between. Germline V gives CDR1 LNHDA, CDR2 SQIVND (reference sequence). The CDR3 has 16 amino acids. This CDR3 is CASEGKGGRTGNTIYF. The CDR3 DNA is TGTGCCAGTGAGGGCAAGGGCGGACGAACTGGAAACACCATATATTTT.

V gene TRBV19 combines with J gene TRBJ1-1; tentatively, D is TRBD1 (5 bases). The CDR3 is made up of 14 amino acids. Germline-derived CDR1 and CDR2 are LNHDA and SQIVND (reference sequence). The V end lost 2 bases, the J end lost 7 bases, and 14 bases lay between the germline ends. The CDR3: CASSISGGIDEAFF. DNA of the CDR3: TGTGCCAGTAGTATATCCGGGGGGATCGATGAAGCTTTCTTT.

The CDR3 loop reads CAISDVQGNTIYF. CDR3 sequence (DNA): TGTGCCATCAGTGATGTACAGGGAAACACCATATATTTT. The V gene is TRBV10-3, the J gene TRBJ1-3; D is undetermined. V lost 3 bases to trimming and J lost 4 bases, with 7 bases between them. Germline V gene data show CDR1 as ENHRY and CDR2 as SYGVKD. There are 13 residues in the CDR3.

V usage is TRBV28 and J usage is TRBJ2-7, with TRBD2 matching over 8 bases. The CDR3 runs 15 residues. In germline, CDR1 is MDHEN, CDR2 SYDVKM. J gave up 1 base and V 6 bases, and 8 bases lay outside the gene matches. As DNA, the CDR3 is TGTGCCAGCAGGGGGAGCGGGGGACTGTCCTACGAGCAGTACTTC. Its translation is CASRGSGGLSYEQYF.

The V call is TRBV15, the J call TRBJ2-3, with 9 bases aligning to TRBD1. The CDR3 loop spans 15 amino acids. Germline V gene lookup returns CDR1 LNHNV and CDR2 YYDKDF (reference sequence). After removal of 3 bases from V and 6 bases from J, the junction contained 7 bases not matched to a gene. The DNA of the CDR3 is TGTGCCACCAGCAGTCTGGGACAGGGTTTGGATACGCAGTATTTT. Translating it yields CATSSLGQGLDTQYF.